What follows are 19 T cell receptor beta chains derived from one specimen sequenced in a study of T cells in Graves' hyperthyroidism and ophthalmopathy. RNA transcripts gave rise to amplified TCR beta CDR3 regions. HTBI primers were used for first-round RT-PCR of the TCR CDR3. MiXCR, run by TCRdb on the multiplex PCR reads, gives a single entry per CDR3 protein. The sample carries roughly 170,000 distinct CDR3 sequences, about 15% recorded once. The sequenced sample was blood. These receptors all come from a woman in her 50s with Graves' hyperthyroidism.

This clonotype was recorded many times. V is TRBV6-1 and J is TRBJ2-3; D perhaps matches TRBD2 (6 bases). The V end lost 4 bases, the J end lost 6 bases, and 14 bases lay between the germline ends. The CDR3 is 14 amino acids. Germline V gene lookup returns CDR1 MNHNS and CDR2 SASEGT. The CDR3 region is CASSARTKGDTQYF. The CDR3 coding sequence is TGTGCCAGCAGTGCCCGGACTAAGGGGGATACGCAGTATTTT.

This clonotype was seen many times. The chain carries TRBV6-1 and TRBJ2-1, with 12 positions matching TRBD2. Germline V gives CDR1 MNHNS, CDR2 SASEGT. Losses at the gene ends were 5 bases for V and 4 bases for J; bases not matched to a gene: 6. The CDR3 is 16 residues long. The CDR3 sequence is CASSPPGLAGYNEQFF. The CDR3 nucleotides read TGTGCCAGCAGTCCCCCGGGACTAGCGGGTTACAATGAGCAGTTCTTC.

This clonotype was detected many times. The rearrangement joins TRBV15 to TRBJ1-2; no clear D gene. In germline, CDR1 is LNHNV, CDR2 YYDKDF (reference sequence). The V and J ends lost 2 bases and 4 bases respectively, with 8 bases between them. CDR3 length: 13 amino acids. The CDR3 loop is CATSRTDGYGYTF. The CDR3 coding sequence is TGTGCCACCAGCAGAACGGACGGCTATGGCTACACCTTC.

This clonotype was counted at least ten times. J is TRBJ1-1 and V is TRBV5-1; no clear D. V was shortened by 0 bases and J by 6 bases, with 9 bases between the two germline ends. Germline V gene sequence: CDR1 SGHRS, CDR2 YFSETQ. The CDR3 consists of 13 residues. CDR3: CASSLGWTPEAFF. Here the CDR3 DNA reads TGCGCCAGCAGCTTGGGTTGGACCCCTGAAGCTTTCTTT.

The table lists this clonotype with a few counts. The chain joins TRBV14 to TRBJ1-1; D is unclear. CDR1 is SGHDN, CDR2 FVKESK, per germline. Trimming pared 4 bases from V and 0 bases from J, leaving 6 bases between. The CDR3 covers 13 residues. CDR3 in amino acids: CASSRNMNTEAFF. The CDR3 coding sequence is TGTGCCAGCAGCCGTAATATGAACACTGAAGCTTTCTTT.

This clonotype came up many times. The chain carries TRBV7-9 and TRBJ2-1; D might be TRBD2 (5 bases). CDR1 and CDR2 (germline): SEHNR, FQNEAQ (reference sequence). This CDR3 spans 13 amino acids. The V and J ends lost 6 bases and 8 bases respectively, with 14 bases between them. The CDR3 sequence is CASSSRETDEQFF. The CDR3 coding sequence is TGTGCCAGCAGTTCAAGGGAGACCGATGAGCAGTTCTTC.

This clonotype was counted ten times or more. The V gene is TRBV24-1, the J gene TRBJ2-1; D not resolved. V lost 6 bases and J 6 bases, leaving 8 bases between the germline ends. The V gene's germline CDR1 is KGHDR and CDR2 SFDVKD. There are 12 residues in the CDR3. CDR3 DNA sequence: TGTGCCACCAGTCCAGCGAGCAATGAGCAGTTCTTC. This translates into CATSPASNEQFF.

This clonotype was observed many times. This CDR3 is CASSSGGRSYNEQFF. The CDR3 coding sequence is TGTGCCAGCAGTTCCGGGGGCCGGTCCTACAATGAGCAGTTCTTC. The J gene is TRBJ2-1, the V gene TRBV6-1, with D perhaps matching TRBD1 or TRBD2 (6 bases each). This CDR3 comprises 15 residues. V lost 5 bases, J lost 1 base, and 12 bases lay in between. CDR1 is MNHNS and CDR2 is SASEGT in the germline V gene.

This clonotype was found many times. This rearrangement joins TRBV20-1 to TRBJ2-1; TRBD2 matches at 11 bases. The CDR3 length is 15 residues. Germline loops: CDR1 DFQATT, CDR2 SNEGSKA (reference sequence). Trimming took 6 bases from V and 9 from J; bases not matched to a gene: 13. The CDR3 nucleotides are TGCAGTGCGAACCCGGGGGTAGCGGGGGGGCGTGAGCAGTTCTTC. Its protein is CSANPGVAGGREQFF.

The chain joins TRBV27 to TRBJ2-3, with 8 nucleotides matching TRBD2. Trimming cost V 6 bases and J 2 bases; bases outside gene matches: 7. CDR3 length: 15 amino acids. CDR1 is MNHEY and CDR2 is SMNVEV in the germline V gene (reference sequence). The CDR3 loop reads CASSPGLADTDTQYF. The CDR3 bases are TGTGCCAGCAGCCCAGGACTAGCCGACACAGATACGCAGTATTTT.

This clonotype was recorded at least ten times. The genes are TRBV28 and TRBJ2-7; 12 bases line up with TRBD1. Losses at the gene ends were 10 bases for V and 0 bases for J; bases not matched to a gene: 7. The CDR3 loop spans 15 amino acids. Germline loops: CDR1 MDHEN, CDR2 SYDVKM. The CDR3 here is CATHGTGGYSYEQYF. The CDR3 nucleotides are TGTGCCACCCACGGGACAGGGGGCTACTCCTACGAGCAGTACTTC.

With regard to this clonotype: Being one base from a much bigger clone, this may be a read error. The V gene is TRBV7-3, the J gene TRBJ2-7, with unresolved D. Between the trimmed V and J ends, which lost 5 bases and 5 bases, there was a span of 13 bases. This CDR3 has 13 residues. Germline CDR1 SGHTA, CDR2 FQGTGA. The CDR3 is CASSAPAPDEQYF. CDR3 DNA: TGTGCCAGCAGCGCCCCGGCTCCAGACGAGCAGTACTTC. The full variable domain, its missing parts supplied by reference TRBV7-3 and TRBJ2-7, is GAGVSQTPSNKVTEKGKYVELRCDPISGHTALYWYRQSLGQGPEFLIYFQGTGAADDSGLPNDRFFAVRPEGSVSTLKIQRTERGDSAVYLCASSAPAPDEQYFGPGTRLTVT.

This clonotype showed up many times. The V gene is TRBV29-1, the J gene TRBJ2-1; D gene ambiguous. This CDR3 has 10 residues. From germline, CDR1 is SQVTM and CDR2 ANQGSEA. V lost 1 base, J lost 8 bases, and 3 bases lay in between. In DNA, the CDR3 is TGCAGCGTTGAAGGGTATGAGCAGTTCTTC. Residues: CSVEGYEQFF.

This rearrangement joins TRBV4-2 to TRBJ2-1, with D possibly TRBD2 on 6 matching bases. Per the germline V gene, CDR1 is LGHNA and CDR2 is YNFKEQ. Trimming cost V 2 bases and J 4 bases, with 15 bases left between them. CDR3 length: 16 residues. The CDR3, as DNA: TGTGCCAGCAGCCAACCTGGGGGGTCCACATACAATGAGCAGTTCTTC. Residues: CASSQPGGSTYNEQFF.

Many counts were recorded for this clonotype. The rearrangement uses TRBV5-1 and TRBJ1-1, with D unclear. Germline assignment: CDR1 SGHRS and CDR2 YFSETQ. The germline V and J ends were trimmed by 1 base and 3 bases, with 10 bases remaining between them. This CDR3 contains 14 residues. The DNA for the CDR3 is TGCGCCAGCAGCTTGTCCGCAGGCGACACTGAAGCTTTCTTT. It specifies CASSLSAGDTEAFF.

About this clonotype itself: One end of the junction does not line up with germline, which may come from a read error. The V gene is TRBV7-7, the J gene TRBJ2-3, with a weak D call TRBD2 (6 bases). Per germline, CDR1 SSHAT and CDR2 FNYEAQ (reference sequence). CDR3 length: 14 residues. This chain's CDR3 is CASSRDSGTDTQYF. In DNA, the CDR3 is TGTGCTAGCAGCCGGGACTCTGGCACAGATACGCAGTATTTT.

In this sample, this clonotype turned up many times. This chain connects TRBV12-3 or TRBV12-4 to TRBJ2-3; 9 bases map to TRBD1. V lost 6 bases to trimming and J lost 4 bases; unmatched junction nucleotides: 14. The CDR3 covers 17 residues. The CDR3 bases are TGTGCCAGCAGCTCTCCGGGGGCCGGGACAGGGTCAGATACGCAGTATTTT. Residues: CASSSPGAGTGSDTQYF.

The V call is TRBV28, the J call TRBJ1-4; D gene uncertain. V shed 3 bases and J shed 6 bases, with 14 bases lying between them. This CDR3 is 15 amino acids long. CDR1 is MDHEN, CDR2 SYDVKM, per germline. This CDR3 is CASSFEGPRDEKLFF. For the CDR3, the DNA is TGTGCCAGCAGTTTTGAAGGTCCCCGGGATGAAAAACTGTTTTTT.

This clonotype showed up many times. The genes are TRBV7-2 and TRBJ1-1; 7 bases fit TRBD1. V gave up 5 bases and J gave up 1 base; unmatched junction bases: 7. The CDR3 has 15 residues. In germline, CDR1 is SGHTA, CDR2 FQGNSA. CDR3 nucleotide sequence: TGTGCCAGCAGCCGGCCCGGGACAGAGAACACTGAAGCTTTCTTT. This encodes CASSRPGTENTEAFF.